What follows are 21 T cell receptor beta chains derived from one specimen sequenced in a study of cytomegalovirus exposure and HLA in healthy donors. A multiplex PCR was run with 60 Vbeta primers and 13 Jbeta primers. Here immunoSEQ multiplex PCR was the method, and the copy in TCRdb shows in-frame clones only, minus some. The data hold 150,000 to 200,000 clones, with around 82% observed a single time. The material sequenced was PBMCs. These receptors were collected from a male donor in good health and CMV-seronegative.

This clone has only one observation. The rearrangement uses TRBV28 and TRBJ2-4; 8 bases match TRBD2. The CDR3 contains 14 residues. The V segment lost 3 bases and the J segment 7 bases; nucleotides outside the gene matches: 5. CDR1 is MDHEN and CDR2 is SYDVKM in the germline V gene. CDR3 residues: CASSFRGGWNIQYF. The CDR3 region has the DNA TGTGCCAGCAGTTTTCGCGGGGGGTGGAACATTCAGTACTTC.

CDR3 in DNA: TGTGCCAGCAGCTTACTCGGTGCCTCGAACACCGGGGAGCTGTTTTTT. Its protein product is CASSLLGASNTGELFF. The chain uses TRBV7-8 and TRBJ2-2, with D hard to call. The CDR3 covers 16 residues. Germline CDR1 and CDR2: SGHVS and FQNEAQ. With 2 bases removed from V and 0 bases from J, the gap between germline ends came to 10 bases.

About this clone itself: The same CDR3 can be traced to other DNA sequences in this sample. V usage is TRBV6-1 and J usage is TRBJ1-6; 8 nucleotides align to TRBD1. V lost 8 bases to trimming and J lost 14 bases; unmatched junction nucleotides: 11. Germline V gene lookup returns CDR1 MNHNS and CDR2 SASEGT. This CDR3 contains 13 residues. CDR3 loop: CASEGQGAWALHF. The CDR3 nucleotides read TGTGCCAGCGAGGGGCAGGGGGCGTGGGCCCTCCACTTT.

The J gene is TRBJ2-4, the V gene TRBV5-1; 7 bases match TRBD2. The CDR3 consists of 14 residues. The V segment lost 4 bases and the J segment 5 bases; nucleotides outside the gene matches: 6. The V gene's germline CDR1 is SGHRS and CDR2 YFSETQ. The CDR3 DNA sequence: TGCGCCAGCAGCGGCGGGAGCGGTCAAAACATTCAGTACTTC. Translating it yields CASSGGSGQNIQYF. Based on the CDR3 plus reference TRBV5-1 and TRBJ2-4, the full variable domain is KAGVTQTPRYLIKTRGQQVTLSCSPISGHRSVSWYQQTPGQGLQFLFEYFSETQRNKGNFPGRFSGRQFSNSRSEMNVSTLELGDSALYLCASSGGSGQNIQYFGAGTRLSVL.

The chain joins TRBV4-2 to TRBJ2-7; the D gene is possibly TRBD2 (5 bases). The CDR3 is made up of 16 amino acids. Germline CDR1 is LGHNA and CDR2 is YNFKEQ. The V gene lost 0 bases and the J gene lost 6 bases, with 18 bases spanning the gap. Here the CDR3 reads CASSQDYGHPSGEQYF. The CDR3 region has the DNA TGTGCCAGCAGCCAAGATTATGGCCACCCAAGCGGCGAGCAGTACTTC.

The V and J genes are TRBV13 and TRBJ1-3, with a possible D match to TRBD1 (6 bases). Deletions cut 4 bases from V and 4 bases from J, with 14 bases between. The CDR3 has 15 amino acids. Germline V CDR1 and CDR2: PRHDT, FYEKMQ (reference sequence). For the CDR3, the DNA is TGTGCCAGCAGCTCCACAGGGTATTCAGGAAACACCATATATTTT. Its translation: CASSSTGYSGNTIYF. Filled out from reference TRBV13 and TRBJ1-3, the complete variable domain reads AAGVIQSPRHLIKEKRETATLKCYPIPRHDTVYWYQQGPGQDPQFLISFYEKMQSDKGSIPDRFSAQQFSDYHSELNMSSLELGDSALYFCASSSTGYSGNTIYFGEGSWLTVV.

The rearrangement uses TRBV5-4 and TRBJ2-3; possible D gene TRBD2, 6 bases. This CDR3 is built from 15 residues. V shed 3 bases and J shed 0 bases, with 11 bases lying between them. Looked up from germline, CDR1 is SGHNT and CDR2 is YYREEE (reference sequence). The CDR3 loop is CASSSAGASTDTQYF. CDR3 bases: TGTGCCAGCAGCTCAGCGGGTGCTAGCACAGATACGCAGTATTTT. Full variable domain (rest looked up from reference TRBV5-4 and TRBJ2-3): ETGVTQSPTHLIKTRGQQVTLRCSSQSGHNTVSWYQQALGQGPQFIFQYYREEENGRGNFPPRFSGLQFPNYSSELNVNALELDDSALYLCASSSAGASTDTQYFGPGTRLTVL.

Points on this clone: An end of the junction differs from the germline gene, which may be a read error. The chain links TRBV7-9 to TRBJ2-6, with D perhaps matching TRBD1 (5 bases). This CDR3 is 18 amino acids long. In germline, CDR1 is SEHNR, CDR2 FQNEAQ (reference sequence). CDR3 amino acids: CSSSSDSPRPTGANVLTF. In DNA, the CDR3 is TGTTCCAGCAGCTCTGACAGTCCTCGTCCCACTGGGGCCAACGTCCTGACTTTC. The variable domain in full, completed from reference TRBV7-9 and TRBJ2-6, reads DTGVSQNPRHKITKRGQNVTFRCDPISEHNRLYWYRQTLGQGPEFLTYFQNEAQLEKSRLLSDRFSAERPKGSFSTLEIQRTEQGDSAMYLCSSSSDSPRPTGANVLTFGAGSRLTVL.

This chain uses TRBV7-9 with TRBJ2-1, with 7 positions matching TRBD2. This CDR3 has 16 amino acids. Germline V gives CDR1 SEHNR, CDR2 FQNEAQ (reference sequence). The V gene end was trimmed by 0 bases and the J gene end by 9 bases; junction bases not matched to a gene: 11. CDR3 DNA sequence: TGTGCCAGCAGCTTAGCTAGCGGGTCCCTAGGGAGTGAGCAGTTCTTC. Translating it yields CASSLASGSLGSEQFF.

The V gene is TRBV11-1, the J gene TRBJ2-2; D remains ambiguous. Germline V gives CDR1 SGHAT, CDR2 FQDESV (reference sequence). The CDR3 contains 14 residues. V lost 0 bases to trimming and J lost 5 bases, with 7 bases between them. CDR3 region: CASSLAVRTGELFF. The CDR3 DNA is TGTGCCAGCAGCTTAGCGGTGCGGACCGGGGAGCTGTTTTTT.

The chain carries TRBV6-5 and TRBJ1-5, with unresolved D. The CDR3 is made up of 13 amino acids. The germline V gene has CDR1 MNHEY and CDR2 SVGAGI. The V gene lost 10 bases and the J gene lost 6 bases, with 16 bases spanning the gap. Here the CDR3 DNA reads TGTGCCACCCGGAGGCTACTAGGTCAGCCCCAGCATTTT. This codes for CATRRLLGQPQHF.

The chain employs TRBV6-4 and TRBJ1-1; D uncertain. The germline V and J ends were trimmed by 0 bases and 6 bases, with 14 bases remaining between them. The CDR3 contains 15 residues. In germline, CDR1 is MRHNA, CDR2 SNTAGT. CDR3 sequence (DNA): TGTGCCAGCAGTGACTCGAGTGTGCGGGGAGCTGAAGCTTTCTTT. Protein sequence: CASSDSSVRGAEAFF.

The chain joins TRBV10-3 to TRBJ2-3; 10 bases are a match to TRBD2. The germline V gene has CDR1 ENHRY and CDR2 SYGVKD. The CDR3 has 15 residues. The junction had 6 bases not matched to a gene; V was cut back by 6 bases and J by 3 bases. The CDR3 coding sequence is TGTGCCATCAGCAGAGGACTAGCGGCGACAGATACGCAGTATTTT. Residues: CAISRGLAATDTQYF.

As regards this clone: A junction boundary mismatches the germline segment, possibly from a read error. This chain links TRBV7-9 with TRBJ1-4; TRBD1 matches 10 bases. The CDR3 length is 15 residues. Germline V gene sequence: CDR1 SEHNR, CDR2 FQNEAQ (reference sequence). The CDR3 DNA follows: TGTTCCAGCAGCTTAGCGGACAGGGGGAACGAAAAACTGTTTTTT. Amino acid sequence: CSSSLADRGNEKLFF. The full variable domain, its missing parts supplied by reference TRBV7-9 and TRBJ1-4, is DTGVSQNPRHKITKRGQNVTFRCDPISEHNRLYWYRQTLGQGPEFLTYFQNEAQLEKSRLLSDRFSAERPKGSFSTLEIQRTEQGDSAMYLCSSSLADRGNEKLFFGSGTQLSVL.

This sequence joins TRBV19 and TRBJ1-2, with D possibly matching TRBD1 (6 bases). Per the germline V gene, CDR1 is LNHDA and CDR2 is SQIVND (reference sequence). Between the trimmed V and J ends, which lost 3 bases and 8 bases, there was a span of 13 bases. The CDR3 runs to 13 residues. CDR3 region: CASSIGGTRGYTF. DNA for the CDR3: TGTGCCAGTAGTATCGGGGGGACAAGAGGCTACACCTTC.

The gene calls are TRBV9 and TRBJ1-2; 7 positions match TRBD1. Germline loops: CDR1 SGDLS, CDR2 YYNGEE. The V gene end was trimmed by 4 bases and the J gene end by 3 bases; junction bases not matched to a gene: 3. The CDR3 length is 13 residues. The CDR3 DNA is TGTGCCAGCAGCCCCAGGGGGGACTATGGCTACACCTTC. Amino acid sequence: CASSPRGDYGYTF.

V usage is TRBV9 and J usage is TRBJ1-3; 8 positions match TRBD1. The trim removed 4 bases at V and 2 bases at J, leaving 5 bases unmatched. CDR3 length: 15 amino acids. Germline V lookup: CDR1 SGDLS, CDR2 YYNGEE. CDR3 in amino acids: CASSPGGGTGNTIYF. The DNA of the CDR3 is TGTGCCAGCAGCCCAGGGGGCGGAACTGGAAACACCATATATTTT.

The chain couples TRBV27 to TRBJ1-2; perhaps TRBD1 as D (5 bases). The CDR3 runs 15 residues. Germline V gene lookup returns CDR1 MNHEY and CDR2 SMNVEV (reference sequence). Trimming left V 6 bases short and J 5 bases short, with 19 bases between. CDR3: CASSPRGKGIYGYTF. CDR3 DNA: TGTGCCAGCAGCCCGCGGGGGAAGGGAATTTATGGCTACACCTTC.

The J gene is TRBJ2-1, the V gene TRBV5-1; D possibly corresponds to TRBD1 (6 bases). Trimming cost V 4 bases and J 3 bases, with 14 bases left between them. The CDR3 runs 15 residues. Germline V gene sequence: CDR1 SGHRS, CDR2 YFSETQ. The CDR3 DNA reads TGCGCCAGCAGCCTTGGGGGCGCGATCTACAATGAGCAGTTCTTC. Protein: CASSLGGAIYNEQFF. The full variable domain, with the rest looked up from reference TRBV5-1 and TRBJ2-1, is KAGVTQTPRYLIKTRGQQVTLSCSPISGHRSVSWYQQTPGQGLQFLFEYFSETQRNKGNFPGRFSGRQFSNSRSEMNVSTLELGDSALYLCASSLGGAIYNEQFFGPGTRLTVL.

This chain joins TRBV30 and TRBJ1-1; a possible D gene is TRBD1 (6 bases). CDR1 is GTSNPN and CDR2 is SVGIG in the germline V gene (reference sequence). The CDR3 extends over 14 amino acids. Deletions cut 2 bases from V and 2 bases from J, with 12 bases between. Here the CDR3 DNA reads TGTGCCTGGAGTCCACAGGGTCCTAACACTGAAGCTTTCTTT. Translation gives CAWSPQGPNTEAFF. The whole variable domain, filled in from reference TRBV30 and TRBJ1-1, reads SQTIHQWPATLVQPVGSPLSLECTVEGTSNPNLYWYRQAAGRGLQLLFYSVGIGQISSEVPQNLSASRPQDRQFILSSKKLLLSDSGFYLCAWSPQGPNTEAFFGQGTRLTVV.

The chain couples TRBV5-1 to TRBJ1-1; D is unclear. The CDR3 extends over 15 amino acids. V was cut by 0 bases and J by 3 bases, with 12 bases left in between. Germline V lookup: CDR1 SGHRS, CDR2 YFSETQ. CDR3 bases: TGCGCCAGCAGCTTGGTCGTCCCGAGTGACACTGAAGCTTTCTTT. Protein: CASSLVVPSDTEAFF. The full variable domain, rest sourced from reference TRBV5-1 and TRBJ1-1, is KAGVTQTPRYLIKTRGQQVTLSCSPISGHRSVSWYQQTPGQGLQFLFEYFSETQRNKGNFPGRFSGRQFSNSRSEMNVSTLELGDSALYLCASSLVVPSDTEAFFGQGTRLTVV.